This T cell receptor beta chain was documented in a study of tumor-infiltrating lymphocytes in oesophageal squamous cell carcinoma. TCRdb reanalysed the PCR reads using MiXCR and keeps one entry per CDR3 protein. The sample has over 15,000 distinct CDR3 sequences; about 50% are singletons. The CDR3 runs 15 residues. With V trimmed by 5 bases and J by 4 bases, 4 bases remained unmatched. Germline CDR1 reads SGHTA; CDR2 reads FQGNSA. The sequence came from a male donor with esophageal squamous cell carcinoma. This chain joins TRBV7-2 and TRBJ2-6; the match to TRBD2 covers 8 bases. Source material: esophageal tumor tissue. CDR3 in amino acids: CASSATSAGANVLTF. The CDR3 DNA sequence: TGTGCCAGCAGCGCGACTAGCGCCGGGGCCAACGTCCTGACTTTC. Combining the CDR3 with reference TRBV7-2 and TRBJ2-6 gives the whole variable domain GAGVSQSPSNKVTEKGKDVELRCDPISGHTALYWYRQSLGQGLEFLIYFQGNSAPDKSGLPSDRFSAERTGGSVSTLTIQRTQQEDSAVYLCASSATSAGANVLTFGAGSRLTVL.